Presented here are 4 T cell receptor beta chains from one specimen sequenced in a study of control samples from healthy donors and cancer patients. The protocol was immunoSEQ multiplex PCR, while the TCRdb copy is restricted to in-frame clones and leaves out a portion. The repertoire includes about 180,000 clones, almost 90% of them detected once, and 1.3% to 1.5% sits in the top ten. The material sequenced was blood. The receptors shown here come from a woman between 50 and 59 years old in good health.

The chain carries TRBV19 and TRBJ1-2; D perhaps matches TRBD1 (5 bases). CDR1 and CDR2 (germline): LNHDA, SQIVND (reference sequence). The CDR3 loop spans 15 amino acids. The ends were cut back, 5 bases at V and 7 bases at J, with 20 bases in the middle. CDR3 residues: CASSPLASQGSGYTF. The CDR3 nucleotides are TGTGCCAGTAGTCCCCTGGCCTCGCAGGGAAGTGGCTACACCTTC.

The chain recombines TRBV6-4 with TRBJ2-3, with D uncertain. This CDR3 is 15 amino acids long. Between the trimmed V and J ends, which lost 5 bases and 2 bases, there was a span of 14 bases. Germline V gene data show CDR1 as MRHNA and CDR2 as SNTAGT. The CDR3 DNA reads TGTGCCAGCAGTCCCAGCCTGACGTTCACAGATACGCAGTATTTT. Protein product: CASSPSLTFTDTQYF.

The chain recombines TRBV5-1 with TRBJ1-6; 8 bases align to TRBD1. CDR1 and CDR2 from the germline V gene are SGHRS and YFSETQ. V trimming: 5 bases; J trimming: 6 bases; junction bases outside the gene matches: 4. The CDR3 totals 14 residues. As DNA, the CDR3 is TGCGCCAGCAGTACCGGGACAGGTAATTCACCCCTCCACTTT. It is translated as CASSTGTGNSPLHF.

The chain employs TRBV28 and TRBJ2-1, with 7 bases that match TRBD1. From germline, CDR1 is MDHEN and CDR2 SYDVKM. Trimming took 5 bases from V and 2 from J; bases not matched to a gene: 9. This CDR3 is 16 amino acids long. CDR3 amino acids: CASSPNRGLPYNEQFF. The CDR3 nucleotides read TGTGCCAGCAGTCCGAACAGGGGCTTACCCTACAATGAGCAGTTCTTC.